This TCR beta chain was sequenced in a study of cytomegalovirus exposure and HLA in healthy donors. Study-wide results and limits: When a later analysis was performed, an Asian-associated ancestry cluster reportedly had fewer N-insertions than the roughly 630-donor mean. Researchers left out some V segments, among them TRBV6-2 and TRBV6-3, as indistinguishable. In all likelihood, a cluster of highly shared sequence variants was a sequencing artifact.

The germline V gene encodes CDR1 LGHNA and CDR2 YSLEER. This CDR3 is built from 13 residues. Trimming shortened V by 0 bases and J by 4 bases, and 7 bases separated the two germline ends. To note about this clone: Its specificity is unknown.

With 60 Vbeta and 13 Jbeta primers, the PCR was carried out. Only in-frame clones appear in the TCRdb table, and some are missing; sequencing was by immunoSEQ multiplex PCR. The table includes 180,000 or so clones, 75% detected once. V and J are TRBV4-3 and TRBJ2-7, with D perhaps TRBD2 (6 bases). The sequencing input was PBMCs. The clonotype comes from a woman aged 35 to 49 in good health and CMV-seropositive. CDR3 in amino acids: CASSQDGGYEQYF. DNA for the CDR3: TGCGCCAGCAGCCAAGACGGGGGTTACGAGCAGTACTTC.